The rows below give T cell receptor beta chains drawn from one sample of a study of blood T cell repertoires in COVID-19. The method was immunoSEQ multiplex PCR; TCRdb's version includes in-frame clones alone and lacks a portion of them. Here the sample spans approximately 160,000 clones, almost 85% being singletons. The specimen sequenced was peripheral blood. All receptors come from a man aged 35 to 55 who had recovered from COVID-19. Each CDR3 is given without its conserved first and last residue.

v_gene,CDR3aa
TRBV24-1,ATSQGGTRVQPQH
TRBV11-2,ASSLVVQNTGELF
TRBV3-1/TRBV3-2,ASSSIAGRGETQY
TRBV6-4,ASNPTGQGPKSSGANVLT
TRBV5-1,ASSSGRGADTQY
TRBV11-3,ASSSGQGARIDEAF
TRBV19,ASSPRTGTALRGYT
TRBV6-5,ATLFTKTGYGYT
TRBV7-3,ASSLEPSGTNTGELF
TRBV28,ASSPSPSGSPLH
TRBV7-7,ASSLRLAGPYDNEQF
TRBV28,ASRLQETGELF
TRBV12-3/TRBV12-4,ASSLLTGEGYT
TRBV11-2,ASSLDNYEQY
TRBV25-1,ASARGSQETQY
TRBV4-2,ASSQARQGNYGYT
TRBV2,ASSVGGHYNEQF
TRBV4-3,ASSQEKGFYGYT
TRBV10-3,AIGTPMNTEAF
TRBV19,ASSISGGRIQY
TRBV9,ASSGAGTRNTGELF
TRBV5-1,ASSLGQKNIQY
TRBV6-2/TRBV6-3,ASSRGLDTDTQY
TRBV3-1/TRBV3-2,ASSQVSGEQY
TRBV30,AWSDRDGYT
TRBV9,ASSLLPTGAGVEQF
TRBV9,ASSPDGQGVLDTIY
TRBV10-3,AISESKSGVVNEKLF
TRBV7-3,ASSSSGPDTQY
TRBV1,TSSALAGEPRTDTQY
TRBV6-4,ASSGGQGAAYGYT
TRBV5-1,ASSREGAGNQPQH
TRBV4-3,ASSQWRGGNQPQH
TRBV11-2,ASSVDFEQY
TRBV9,ASSVGLGEKAGVVDTQY